This TCR beta chain was found in a study of T cell responses to AZD1222 COVID-19 vaccine. Overall study findings and caveats: Clonal diversity was possibly underestimated; the donors were predominantly white British and more often female.

The CDR3 sequence is 16 residues long. CDR1 and CDR2 from the germline V gene are LGHNA and YSLEER. Trimming cost V 4 bases and J 4 bases; bases outside gene matches: 9. Points on this clone: Its antigen remains unidentified.

Sequencing was performed with immunoSEQ multiplex PCR; in TCRdb, only in-frame clones are kept and a portion is missing. The sample yields some 150,000 clones, roughly 88% seen once. This clonotype was sampled from an adult in good health. The chain employs TRBV4-3 and TRBJ1-2, with 10 nucleotides matching TRBD1. The starting material was peripheral blood, obtained on day 0 of MenACWY control vaccination. The CDR3 region has the DNA TGCGCCAGCAGCCTATCTAGGGACAGGGGAGGCTATGGCTACACCTTC. Protein product: CASSLSRDRGGYGYTF.